Each of the 19 T cell receptor beta chains below was sequenced from the same sample in a study of T cell responses to AZD1222 COVID-19 vaccine. Sequenced by immunoSEQ multiplex PCR; TCRdb stores in-frame clones only, minus some. The data contain about 150,000 clones, 88% of them singletons. The sample here was peripheral blood, taken on day 0 of AZD1222 vaccination. These receptors were obtained from an adult in good health.

The gene calls are TRBV10-3 and TRBJ2-3, with 8 bases matching TRBD2. V lost 10 bases and J lost 3; bases outside the gene matches: 12. Germline CDR1 is ENHRY and CDR2 is SYGVKD. This CDR3 is 15 amino acids long. Here the CDR3 reads CATRGGGEGTDTQYF. CDR3 coding DNA: TGTGCCACCCGGGGGGGCGGGGAAGGGACAGATACGCAGTATTTT.

The J gene is TRBJ1-5, the V gene TRBV2, with TRBD1 identical over 7 bases. Germline CDR1 SNHLY, CDR2 FYNNEI. This CDR3 is 13 amino acids long. V dropped 7 bases and J dropped 3; count of bases not matched to a gene: 3. DNA of the CDR3: TGTGCCAGCAAGGGACAGAACAATCAGCCCCAGCATTTT. It is translated as CASKGQNNQPQHF.

The V call is TRBV5-5, the J call TRBJ2-1; D may match TRBD1 or TRBD2 (5 bases each). This CDR3 has 14 residues. The V and J ends lost 4 bases and 5 bases respectively, with 13 bases between them. Per germline, CDR1 SGHKS and CDR2 YYEKEE (reference sequence). CDR3 loop: CASSPWGFDNEQFF. The CDR3 DNA is TGTGCCAGCAGCCCGTGGGGGTTCGACAATGAGCAGTTCTTC.

The chain combines TRBV3-1 (or the pseudogene TRBV3-2) with TRBJ1-6; 7 bases align to TRBD1. Germline V gene sequence: CDR1 LGHDT, CDR2 YNNKEL (reference sequence). Germline trimming cut 1 base from V and 7 bases from J; bases unmatched to any gene: 4. The CDR3 extends over 15 amino acids. The CDR3 nucleotides are TGTGCCAGCAGCCAAGGAGTACAGGGGAATTCACCCCTCCACTTT. It is translated as CASSQGVQGNSPLHF.

CDR3 loop: CASSPSGAGQETQYF. The CDR3 region has the DNA TGTGCCAGCAGCCCTAGCGGGGCGGGACAAGAGACCCAGTACTTC. The J gene is TRBJ2-5, the V gene TRBV7-8; 9 bases match TRBD2. Looked up from germline, CDR1 is SGHVS and CDR2 is FQNEAQ. V was clipped by 5 bases and J by 2 bases; unmatched bases: 6. The CDR3 is 15 residues long.

V gene TRBV7-3 combines with J gene TRBJ2-1; the match to TRBD1 covers 8 bases. CDR3 length: 15 amino acids. V lost 2 bases to trimming and J lost 0 bases; unmatched junction nucleotides: 0. From germline, CDR1 is SGHTA and CDR2 FQGTGA. The CDR3 bases are TGTGCCAGCAGCTTAGACAGGGGCTCCTACAATGAGCAGTTCTTC. Translating gives CASSLDRGSYNEQFF.

The J gene is TRBJ2-1, the V gene TRBV2; maybe TRBD2 (5 bases). V lost 2 bases and J 9 bases, leaving 8 bases between the germline ends. Germline V gene lookup returns CDR1 SNHLY and CDR2 FYNNEI. There are 12 residues in the CDR3. CDR3 amino acids: CASSEKAGEQFF. CDR3 bases: TGTGCCAGCAGTGAAAAGGCGGGTGAGCAGTTCTTC.

The chain is built from TRBV4-3 and TRBJ2-2; D not certain. The ends were cut back, 1 base at V and 1 base at J, with 10 bases in the middle. There are 16 residues in the CDR3. Germline values: CDR1 LGHNA, CDR2 YSLEER. The CDR3 nucleotides are TGCGCCAGCAGCCAAGTAACTTTCGGGAACACCGGGGAGCTGTTTTTT. This translates into CASSQVTFGNTGELFF.

The table lists this clone with a count of one. The chain recombines TRBV7-3 with TRBJ2-1; D might be TRBD1 or TRBD2, each matching 6 bases. The V end was cut by 7 bases, the J end by 8 bases, with 18 bases between. This CDR3 is 14 amino acids long. The V gene's germline CDR1 is SGHTA and CDR2 FQGTGA. CDR3 amino acids: CASTKGGTLYEQFF. The CDR3 coding sequence is TGTGCCAGCACCAAAGGGGGGACCTTGTATGAGCAGTTCTTC.

V gene TRBV6-2 or TRBV6-3 combines with J gene TRBJ1-4; D unclear. With 2 bases removed from V and 0 bases from J, the gap between germline ends came to 7 bases. The CDR3 runs 15 residues. Germline V gene lookup returns CDR1 MNHEY and CDR2 SVGEGT. DNA of the CDR3: TGTGCCAGCAGTTACGGGCAGACAACTAATGAAAAACTGTTTTTT. Translated: CASSYGQTTNEKLFF.

The gene calls are TRBV27 and TRBJ2-7; 8 nucleotides line up with TRBD1. Losses at the gene ends were 5 bases for V and 7 bases for J; bases not matched to a gene: 13. The CDR3 loop spans 15 amino acids. From germline, CDR1 is MNHEY and CDR2 SMNVEV (reference sequence). The CDR3, as DNA: TGTGCCAGCAGTCTTTTCGGCAGGGGGCTACGGGAGCAGTACTTC. This codes for CASSLFGRGLREQYF.

The V and J genes are TRBV13 and TRBJ1-4; a possible D gene is TRBD1 (6 bases). CDR1 and CDR2 (germline): PRHDT, FYEKMQ (reference sequence). Trimming removed 5 bases from V and 4 bases from J, with 14 bases in between. The CDR3 consists of 15 residues. The CDR3 loop is CASSPRRGGNEKLFF. The CDR3 nucleotides read TGTGCCAGCAGCCCCCGGAGGGGGGGTAATGAAAAACTGTTTTTT.

The chain joins TRBV7-9 to TRBJ1-2; D remains ambiguous. This CDR3 contains 15 residues. Germline V CDR1 and CDR2: SEHNR, FQNEAQ (reference sequence). V was trimmed by 6 bases and J by 8 bases, leaving 22 bases between them. CDR3 loop: CASSYPVRATVGYTF. For the CDR3, the DNA is TGTGCCAGCAGTTACCCGGTTAGGGCCACGGTGGGCTACACCTTC.

CDR3 in amino acids: CAISESAGETYNEQFF. The CDR3 bases are TGTGCCATCAGTGAGTCTGCGGGGGAGACCTACAATGAGCAGTTCTTC. This chain uses TRBV10-3 with TRBJ2-1, with 7 bases identical to TRBD2. V was pared by 0 bases and J by 2 bases, with 4 bases of the junction left unmatched. Germline CDR1 and CDR2: ENHRY and SYGVKD. This CDR3 region has 16 residues.

This sequence joins TRBV6-5 and TRBJ1-2; D remains ambiguous. V was clipped by 8 bases and J by 4 bases, with 8 bases between them. From germline, CDR1 is MNHEY and CDR2 SVGAGI. The CDR3 has 11 residues. The CDR3: CASGTGYGYTF. CDR3 sequence (DNA): TGTGCCAGCGGAACGGGCTATGGCTACACCTTC.

This chain uses TRBV5-1 with TRBJ2-7, with 7 nucleotides matching TRBD1. Germline lookup yields CDR1 SGHRS and CDR2 YFSETQ. Trimming removed 4 bases from V and 0 bases from J; junction bases left unmatched: 7. This CDR3 region has 15 residues. The CDR3, as DNA: TGCGCCAGCAGCAAGGACAGGATCAGCTCCTACGAGCAGTACTTC. This translates into CASSKDRISSYEQYF.

The V and J genes are TRBV27 and TRBJ1-2; TRBD1 aligns across 11 bases. Trimming removed 5 bases from V and 4 bases from J; junction bases left unmatched: 9. The CDR3 spans 16 residues. Per the germline V gene, CDR1 is MNHEY and CDR2 is SMNVEV (reference sequence). The DNA for the CDR3 is TGTGCCAGCAGTCCAAGGACAGGGGGCGGAACCTATGGCTACACCTTC. Translation gives CASSPRTGGGTYGYTF.

This chain connects TRBV6-5 to TRBJ1-2, with D possibly matching TRBD1 (5 bases). CDR1 MNHEY and CDR2 SVGAGI come from the germline V gene. V was pared by 4 bases and J by 6 bases, with 15 bases between. This CDR3 region has 14 residues. CDR3 amino acids: CASSSAVGTHGYTF. In DNA, the CDR3 is TGTGCCAGCAGTTCCGCGGTCGGGACCCATGGCTACACCTTC.

The chain uses TRBV6-4 and TRBJ2-5; D call uncertain. V shed 7 bases and J shed 4 bases, with 10 bases lying between them. Per germline, CDR1 MRHNA and CDR2 SNTAGT. This CDR3 contains 12 residues. The CDR3: CASISKGETQYF. DNA for the CDR3: TGTGCCAGCATATCGAAGGGAGAGACCCAGTACTTC.